This entry features one T cell receptor (beta chain) sequence. This sample includes further DNA sequences coding for the same CDR3. This record belongs to a study of shared clonotypes between healthy human individuals. Germline V gene data show CDR1 as SGDLS and CDR2 as YYNGEE. Losses at the gene ends were 4 bases for V and 4 bases for J; bases not matched to a gene: 4. The CDR3 is 14 amino acids. The donors, healthy adults who were HIV-negative, had experienced no recent acute infections or vaccinations. Around 31,000 T cell genomes, or approximately 280 ng DNA, went into unsorted PBMC replicate PCRs. Generated by immunoSEQ multiplex PCR, the TCRdb table keeps only in-frame clones and is missing some. The sample gives 400,000 to 600,000 clones, about 85% of which show up once; about 13% is in the top ten.

Sequencing input: PBMCs. The source of this sequence is a middle-aged woman in good health. Some clones in this sample may be carry-over from other donors' samples. The chain has TRBV9 and TRBJ1-4, with 7 bases identical to TRBD1. The DNA for the CDR3 is TGTGCCAGCAGCCCCAGGGGGGATAATGAAAAACTGTTTTTT. Protein: CASSPRGDNEKLFF. The entire variable domain, with the rest obtained from reference TRBV9 and TRBJ1-4, is as follows: DSGVTQTPKHLITATGQRVTLRCSPRSGDLSVYWYQQSLDQGLQFLIQYYNGEERAKGNILERFSAQQFPDLHSELNLSSLELGDSALYFCASSPRGDNEKLFFGSGTQLSVL.